These T cell receptor beta chains were read from a single sample in a study of shared clonotypes between healthy human individuals. Measured with immunoSEQ multiplex PCR; TCRdb has only the in-frame clones, and not every one. Of 2.5 million or so clones detected, around 90% appear once; the ten largest clones hold around 0.15%. Source material: naive CD4+ T cells sorted from blood. The receptor source for this set is a young man in good health. Each CDR3 is given with its conserved first and last residue. Each record gives: V gene, J gene, CDR3 protein.

TRBV30	TRBJ2-2	CAWRNSGLAGEGMGTGELFF
TRBV6-6	TRBJ1-1	CASTRKGNTEAFF
TRBV7-2	TRBJ2-1	CASSNPTSYNEQFF
TRBV19	TRBJ1-1	CASSIDRGRTEAFF
TRBV13	TRBJ2-3	CASSLSGGPSTDTQYF
TRBV19	TRBJ1-5	CASSILEGSNQPQHF
TRBV9	TRBJ2-1	CASSVGPAGGYNEQFF
TRBV6-4	TRBJ1-2	CASRFRRRTRDGYTF
TRBV7-9	TRBJ2-7	CASSPAGRHNEQYF
TRBV10-3	TRBJ1-1	CAISESGQGVVGAFF